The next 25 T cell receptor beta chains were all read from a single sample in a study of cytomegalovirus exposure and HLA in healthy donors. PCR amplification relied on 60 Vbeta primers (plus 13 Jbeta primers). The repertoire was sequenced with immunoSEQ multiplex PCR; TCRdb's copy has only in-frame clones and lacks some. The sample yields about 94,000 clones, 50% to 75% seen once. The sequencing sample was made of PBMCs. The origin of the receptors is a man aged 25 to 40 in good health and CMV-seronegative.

CDR3 in DNA: TGTGCCTGGAGAAGGAGTTATAATTCACCCCTCCACTTT. This encodes CAWRRSYNSPLHF. The chain employs TRBV30 and TRBJ1-6; D is ambiguous. The ends were cut back, 3 bases at V and 4 bases at J, with 7 bases in the middle. The CDR3 is 13 amino acids. Germline V gene data show CDR1 as GTSNPN and CDR2 as SVGIG (reference sequence).

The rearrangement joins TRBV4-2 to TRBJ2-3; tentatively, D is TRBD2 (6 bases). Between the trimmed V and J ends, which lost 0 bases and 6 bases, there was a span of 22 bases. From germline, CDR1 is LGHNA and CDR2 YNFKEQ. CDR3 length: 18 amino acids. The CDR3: CASSQDASEAAHSDTQYF. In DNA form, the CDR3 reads TGTGCCAGCAGCCAAGACGCTAGCGAGGCTGCACACTCTGATACGCAGTATTTT.

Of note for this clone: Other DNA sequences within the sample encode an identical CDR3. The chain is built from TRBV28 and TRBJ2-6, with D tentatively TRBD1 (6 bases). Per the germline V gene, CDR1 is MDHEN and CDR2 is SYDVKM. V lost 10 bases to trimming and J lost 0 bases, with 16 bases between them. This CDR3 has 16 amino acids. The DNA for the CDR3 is TGTGCCACCCAGGGGAATGAGGCCTCTGGGGCCAACGTCCTGACTTTC. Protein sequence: CATQGNEASGANVLTF. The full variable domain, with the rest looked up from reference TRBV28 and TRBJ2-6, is DVKVTQSSRYLVKRTGEKVFLECVQDMDHENMFWYRQDPGLGLRLIYFSYDVKMKEKGDIPEGYSVSREKKERFSLILESASTNQTSMYLCATQGNEASGANVLTFGAGSRLTVL.

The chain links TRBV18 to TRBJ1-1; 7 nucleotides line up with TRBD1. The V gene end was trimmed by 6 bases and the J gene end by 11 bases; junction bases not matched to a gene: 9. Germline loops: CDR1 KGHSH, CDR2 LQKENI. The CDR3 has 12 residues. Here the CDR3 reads CASSQDRAGAFF. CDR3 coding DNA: TGTGCCAGCTCCCAAGACAGGGCCGGGGCTTTCTTT.

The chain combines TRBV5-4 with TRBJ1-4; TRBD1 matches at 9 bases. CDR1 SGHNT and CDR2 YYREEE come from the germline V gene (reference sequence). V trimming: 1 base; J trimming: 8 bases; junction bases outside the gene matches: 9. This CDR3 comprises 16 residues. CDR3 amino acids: CASSLPGTGKNEKLFF. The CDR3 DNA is TGTGCCAGCAGCTTGCCTGGGACAGGGAAAAACGAAAAACTGTTTTTT. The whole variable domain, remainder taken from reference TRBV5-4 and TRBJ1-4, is ETGVTQSPTHLIKTRGQQVTLRCSSQSGHNTVSWYQQALGQGPQFIFQYYREEENGRGNFPPRFSGLQFPNYSSELNVNALELDDSALYLCASSLPGTGKNEKLFFGSGTQLSVL.

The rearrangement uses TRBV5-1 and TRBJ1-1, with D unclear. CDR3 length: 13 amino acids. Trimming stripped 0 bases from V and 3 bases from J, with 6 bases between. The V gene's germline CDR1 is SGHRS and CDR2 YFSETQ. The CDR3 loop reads CASSLGADTEAFF. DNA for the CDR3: TGCGCCAGCAGCTTGGGAGCGGACACTGAAGCTTTCTTT.

The CDR3 DNA reads TGTGCCAGCAGCTCCCGATGGGGGGGGGCAGAAGCCTACGAGCAGTACTTC. Encoded protein: CASSSRWGGAEAYEQYF. The chain employs TRBV7-8 and TRBJ2-7, with a weak D call TRBD2 (7 bases). The length of the CDR3 is 17 residues. The V gene lost 4 bases and the J gene lost 2 bases, with 21 bases spanning the gap. CDR1 is SGHVS and CDR2 is FQNEAQ in the germline V gene. Variable domain in full (rest from reference TRBV7-8 and TRBJ2-7): GAGVSQSPRYKVAKRGQDVALRCDPISGHVSLFWYQQALGQGPEFLTYFQNEAQLDKSGLPSDRFFAERPEGSVSTLKIQRTQQEDSAVYLCASSSRWGGAEAYEQYFGPGTRLTVT.

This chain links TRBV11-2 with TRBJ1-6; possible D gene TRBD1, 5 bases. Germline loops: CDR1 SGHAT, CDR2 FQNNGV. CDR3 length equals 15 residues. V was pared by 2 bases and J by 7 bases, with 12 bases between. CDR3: CASSLLGRVNSPLHF. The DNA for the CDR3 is TGTGCCAGCAGCTTATTGGGCAGGGTGAATTCACCCCTCCACTTT.

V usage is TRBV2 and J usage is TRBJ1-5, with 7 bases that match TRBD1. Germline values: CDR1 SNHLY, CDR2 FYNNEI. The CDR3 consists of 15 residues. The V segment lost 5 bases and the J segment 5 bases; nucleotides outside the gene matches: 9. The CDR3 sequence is CASSPGTENYQPQHF. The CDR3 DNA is TGTGCCAGCAGTCCCGGGACAGAGAATTATCAGCCCCAGCATTTT.

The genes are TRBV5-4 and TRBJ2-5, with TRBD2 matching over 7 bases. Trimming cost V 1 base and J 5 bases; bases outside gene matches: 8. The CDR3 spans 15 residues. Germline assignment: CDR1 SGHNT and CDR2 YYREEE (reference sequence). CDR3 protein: CASSLFGGSGETQYF. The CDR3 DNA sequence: TGTGCCAGCAGCTTGTTTGGCGGGAGCGGCGAGACCCAGTACTTC.

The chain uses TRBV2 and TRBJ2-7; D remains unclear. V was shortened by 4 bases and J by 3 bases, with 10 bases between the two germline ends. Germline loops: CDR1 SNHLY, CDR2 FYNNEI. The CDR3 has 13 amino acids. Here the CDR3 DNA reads TGTGCCAGCAGTGTTTATAGAGGCTACGAGCAGTACTTC. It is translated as CASSVYRGYEQYF.

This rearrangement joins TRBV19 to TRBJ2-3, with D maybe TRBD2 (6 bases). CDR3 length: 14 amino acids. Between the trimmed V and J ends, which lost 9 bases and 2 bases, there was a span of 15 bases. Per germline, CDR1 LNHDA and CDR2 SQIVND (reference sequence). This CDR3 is CASNSADYTDTQYF. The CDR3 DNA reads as TGTGCCAGCAACTCAGCGGACTACACAGATACGCAGTATTTT.

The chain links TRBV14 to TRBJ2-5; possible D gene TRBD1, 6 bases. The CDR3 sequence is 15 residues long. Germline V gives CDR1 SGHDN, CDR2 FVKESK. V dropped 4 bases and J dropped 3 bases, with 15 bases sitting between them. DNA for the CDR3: TGTGCCAGCAGCCTCACCGGGACACGGAAAGAGACCCAGTACTTC. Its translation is CASSLTGTRKETQYF.

The CDR3 is CASSDGKTGLNEQFF. DNA for the CDR3: TGTGCCAGCAGTGACGGCAAGACAGGATTAAATGAGCAGTTCTTC. The chain has TRBV2 and TRBJ2-1; D might be TRBD1 (6 bases). V lost 3 bases, J lost 7 bases, and 16 bases lay in between. Per the germline V gene, CDR1 is SNHLY and CDR2 is FYNNEI. CDR3 size: 15 residues.

CDR3 sequence: CASSGNGLVEAEQYF. The CDR3 nucleotides read TGCGCCAGCAGCGGGAACGGACTGGTCGAGGCCGAGCAGTACTTC. The V gene is TRBV5-1, the J gene TRBJ2-7; tentative D call: TRBD2 (5 bases). V was trimmed by 4 bases and J by 6 bases, leaving 20 bases between them. Germline V CDR1 and CDR2: SGHRS, YFSETQ. The CDR3 has 15 amino acids. Full variable domain (outside the CDR3, taken from reference TRBV5-1 and TRBJ2-7): KAGVTQTPRYLIKTRGQQVTLSCSPISGHRSVSWYQQTPGQGLQFLFEYFSETQRNKGNFPGRFSGRQFSNSRSEMNVSTLELGDSALYLCASSGNGLVEAEQYFGPGTRLTVT.

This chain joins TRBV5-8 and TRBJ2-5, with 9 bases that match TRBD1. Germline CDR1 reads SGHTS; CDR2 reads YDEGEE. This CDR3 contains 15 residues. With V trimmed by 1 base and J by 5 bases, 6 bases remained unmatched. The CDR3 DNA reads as TGTGCCAGCAGCTTGCGAACAGGGGGCCGCGAGACCCAGTACTTC. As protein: CASSLRTGGRETQYF.

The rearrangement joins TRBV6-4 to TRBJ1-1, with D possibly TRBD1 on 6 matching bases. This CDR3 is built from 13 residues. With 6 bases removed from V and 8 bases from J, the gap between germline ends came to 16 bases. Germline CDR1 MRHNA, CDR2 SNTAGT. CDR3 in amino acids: CASSPTGTREAFF. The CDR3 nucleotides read TGTGCCAGCAGCCCGACCGGGACAAGGGAAGCTTTCTTT.

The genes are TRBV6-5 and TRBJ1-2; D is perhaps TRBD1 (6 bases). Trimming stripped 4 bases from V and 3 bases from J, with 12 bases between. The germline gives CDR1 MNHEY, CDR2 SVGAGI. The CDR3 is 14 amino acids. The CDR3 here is CASSSRGADYGYTF. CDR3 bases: TGTGCCAGCAGTTCCAGGGGCGCAGACTATGGCTACACCTTC.

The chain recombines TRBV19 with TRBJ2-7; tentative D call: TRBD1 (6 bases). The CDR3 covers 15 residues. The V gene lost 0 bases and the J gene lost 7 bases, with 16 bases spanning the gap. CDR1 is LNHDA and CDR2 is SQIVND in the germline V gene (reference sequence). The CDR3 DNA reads TGTGCCAGTAGTATAGATCTTGTACAGGGTGGGGAGCAGTACTTC. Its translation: CASSIDLVQGGEQYF. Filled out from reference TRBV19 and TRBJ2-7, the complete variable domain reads DGGITQSPKYLFRKEGQNVTLSCEQNLNHDAMYWYRQDPGQGLRLIYYSQIVNDFQKGDIAEGYSVSREKKESFPLTVTSAQKNPTAFYLCASSIDLVQGGEQYFGPGTRLTVT.

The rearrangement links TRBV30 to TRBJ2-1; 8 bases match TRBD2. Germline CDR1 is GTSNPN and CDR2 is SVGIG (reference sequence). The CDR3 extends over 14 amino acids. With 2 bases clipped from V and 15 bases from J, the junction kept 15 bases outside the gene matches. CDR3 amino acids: CAWSQSQGTSGRFF. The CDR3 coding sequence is TGTGCCTGGAGTCAGTCTCAAGGGACTAGTGGGCGGTTCTTC.

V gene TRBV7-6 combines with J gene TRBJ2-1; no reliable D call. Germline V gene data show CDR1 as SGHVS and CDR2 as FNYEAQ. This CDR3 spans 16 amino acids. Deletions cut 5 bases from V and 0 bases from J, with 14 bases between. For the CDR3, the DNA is TGTGCCAGCAGCGCACGCGGATCGAGCTCCTACAATGAGCAGTTCTTC. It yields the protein CASSARGSSSYNEQFF.

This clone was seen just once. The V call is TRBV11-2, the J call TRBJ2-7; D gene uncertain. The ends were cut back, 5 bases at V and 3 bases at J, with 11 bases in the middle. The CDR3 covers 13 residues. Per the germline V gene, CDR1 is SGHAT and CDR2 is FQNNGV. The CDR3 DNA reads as TGTGCCAGCAGCCCCGGTCTTCTCTACGAGCAGTACTTC. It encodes CASSPGLLYEQYF.

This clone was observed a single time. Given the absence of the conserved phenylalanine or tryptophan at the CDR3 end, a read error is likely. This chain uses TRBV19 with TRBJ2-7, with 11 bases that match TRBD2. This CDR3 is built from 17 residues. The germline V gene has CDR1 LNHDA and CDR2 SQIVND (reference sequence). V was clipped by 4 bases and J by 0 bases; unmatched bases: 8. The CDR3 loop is CASSTLAGGLTSYEQYL. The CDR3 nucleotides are TGTGCCAGTAGTACCCTAGCGGGGGGACTAACCTCCTACGAGCAGTACCTC.

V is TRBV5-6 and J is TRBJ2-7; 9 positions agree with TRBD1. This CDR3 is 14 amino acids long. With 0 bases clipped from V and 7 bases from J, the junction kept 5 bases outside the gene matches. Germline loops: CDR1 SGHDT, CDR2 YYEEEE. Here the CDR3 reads CASSLGQGVREQYF. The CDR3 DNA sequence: TGTGCCAGCAGCTTGGGACAGGGGGTAAGGGAGCAGTACTTC.

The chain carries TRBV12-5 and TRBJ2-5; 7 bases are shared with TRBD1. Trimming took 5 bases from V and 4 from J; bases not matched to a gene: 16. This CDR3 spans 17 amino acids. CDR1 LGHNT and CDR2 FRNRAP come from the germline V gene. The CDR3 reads CASGTRGPTGAAETQYF. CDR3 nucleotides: TGTGCTAGTGGTACGAGGGGCCCAACAGGGGCGGCAGAGACCCAGTACTTC.